This is a list of T cell receptor beta chains from one sample in a study of Tregs in tolerant kidney transplant recipients. Only in-frame clones appear in the TCRdb table, and some are missing; sequencing was by immunoSEQ multiplex PCR. This repertoire shows some 69,000 clones, around 84% found once; its top ten account for roughly 4%. Specimen: CD4+ T cells from blood. These TCRs come from a human donor in good health. The CDR3 runs from the conserved cysteine through the conserved F or W. A D gene is named only where the DNA matches it firmly.

TRBJ2-5	.	TRBV30	CAWSTGQAIQETQYF
TRBJ2-7	TRBD2	TRBV7-2	CASSLYGTSGGAAEQYF
TRBJ2-1	TRBD2	TRBV7-8	CASRPGLAGKNNEQFF
TRBJ1-1	.	TRBV27	CASSAIDLNTEAFF
TRBJ1-1	.	TRBV7-9	CASSQAGGAEAFF
TRBJ1-2	.	TRBV29-1	CSVVGVEGRGNYGYTF
TRBJ1-1	TRBD1	TRBV5-4	CASSVQGAVNTEAFF
TRBJ2-4	TRBD1	TRBV7-9	CASSFSSGTGGVIQYF
TRBJ1-4	TRBD1	TRBV7-2	CASSPDRGFEKLFF
TRBJ1-3	TRBD1	TRBV10-1	CASSDSRRGRNTIYF
TRBJ1-1	.	TRBV19	CASRDTGMGTEAFF
TRBJ2-2	.	TRBV18	CASSPQRTGELFF
TRBJ1-1	.	TRBV19	CASSSVGGFTEAFF
TRBJ2-1	TRBD1	TRBV5-1	CASSLGRAYGTGGNEQFF
TRBJ2-1	.	TRBV11-2	CAIGSSYNEQFF
TRBJ2-1	TRBD2	TRBV7-2	CASSLASGGYNEQFF
TRBJ1-2	TRBD1	TRBV5-1	CASSPGTGGTGYTF
TRBJ1-1	.	TRBV11-3	CASSLGPVGTEAFF
TRBJ2-7	.	TRBV30	CAWSVRLTSYEQYF
TRBJ2-4	.	TRBV4-3	CASSQVSRGENIQYF
TRBJ2-5	.	TRBV30	CAWSEETQYF
TRBJ2-2	TRBD1	TRBV7-6	CASSPYLTGGITGELFF
TRBJ2-7	.	TRBV10-3	CAISEFDAEQYF
TRBJ2-7	.	TRBV4-2	CASSQEFDVRYEQYF
TRBJ2-1	.	TRBV27	CASSFHRKGGYNEQFF
TRBJ1-5	TRBD1	TRBV18	CASSPYTGENQPQHF
TRBJ2-5	TRBD1	TRBV4-2	CASSQGGGRETQYF
TRBJ2-7	.	TRBV5-4	CASSYDSYEQYF
TRBJ2-3	TRBD2	TRBV13	CASSLRREGRDTQYF
TRBJ2-2	.	TRBV11-2	CASSLVGSTGELFF
TRBJ1-4	.	TRBV5-6	CASSLGGRNEKLFF
TRBJ1-2	.	TRBV18	CASSPPSVYGYTF
TRBJ2-2	.	TRBV5-5	CASSFQIHGELFF
TRBJ2-7	TRBD2	TRBV10-1	CASPGTSYEQYF
TRBJ2-1	.	TRBV29-1	CSVIGSSYNEQFF
TRBJ2-3	.	TRBV5-6	CASSGGRGDTQYF
TRBJ2-1	TRBD2	TRBV11-2	CASSPLAGQYNEQFF
TRBJ2-3	.	TRBV6-1	CASSPTSIDVDTQYF
TRBJ2-3	TRBD2	TRBV7-9	CASSLHRTSGRLYF
TRBJ2-1	TRBD2	TRBV9	CASSISGTSMMSSYNEQFF
TRBJ1-5	TRBD1	TRBV6-6	CASSYWTGPSNQPQHF
TRBJ2-2	.	TRBV4-2	CASSRGTAQNTGELFF
TRBJ1-2	.	TRBV11-3	CASSLAWGNYGYTF
TRBJ2-5	.	TRBV7-2	CASSLDSDSTQYF
TRBJ2-3	TRBD2	TRBV18	CASSPDKLAGTDTQYF
TRBJ1-2	.	TRBV18	CASATLGTDYGYTF
TRBJ1-1	.	TRBV27	CASSLAPMNTEAFF
TRBJ2-7	TRBD1	TRBV18	CASSPSRTGWSPTYEQYF
TRBJ2-7	TRBD2	TRBV5-1	CASSFLSSGRPWDEQYF